The next 5 T cell receptor beta chains were all read from a single sample in a study of blood T cell repertoires in COVID-19. Sequencing was performed with immunoSEQ multiplex PCR; in TCRdb, only in-frame clones are kept and a portion is missing. The sample includes over 60,000 clones, about four fifths of them seen just once. Sequencing used peripheral blood. Receptors were obtained from a human donor in a cohort sampled during active COVID-19.

This clone came up a few times. This rearrangement joins TRBV7-9 to TRBJ1-5; 10 nucleotides match TRBD1. CDR3 length: 15 residues. Trimming took 4 bases from V and 2 from J; bases not matched to a gene: 2. CDR1 and CDR2 from the germline V gene are SEHNR and FQNEAQ (reference sequence). The CDR3 region has the DNA TGTGCCAGCAGCTCCGGGACAGGGGGCAATCAGCCCCAGCATTTT. This gives the protein CASSSGTGGNQPQHF.

The gene calls are TRBV28 and TRBJ2-7, with 12 bases matching TRBD2. The V segment lost 6 bases and the J segment 4 bases; nucleotides outside the gene matches: 10. CDR1 and CDR2 (germline): MDHEN, SYDVKM. The CDR3 is 16 residues long. The CDR3 sequence is CASSSRLAGARYEQYF. The CDR3 nucleotides read TGTGCCAGCAGCTCCCGACTAGCGGGAGCCAGGTACGAGCAGTACTTC.

The chain joins TRBV27 to TRBJ2-6; D uncertain. The CDR3 extends over 15 amino acids. The germline V gene encodes CDR1 MNHEY and CDR2 SMNVEV (reference sequence). V gave up 7 bases and J gave up 0 bases, with 10 bases separating them. CDR3 sequence reads: CASTDRSSGANVLTF. The CDR3 nucleotides are TGTGCCAGCACGGATAGGAGCTCTGGGGCCAACGTCCTGACTTTC.

The chain couples TRBV24-1 to TRBJ2-1; 8 bases fit TRBD1. This CDR3 spans 15 amino acids. V shed 7 bases and J 0 bases; nucleotides not matched to a gene: 4. Germline CDR1 and CDR2: KGHDR and SFDVKD. For the CDR3, the DNA is TGTGCCACCAGCAGGACAGGGAGCTCCTACAATGAGCAGTTCTTC. This gives the protein CATSRTGSSYNEQFF.

This clone was counted once. The rearrangement joins TRBV25-1 to TRBJ2-3; 10 bases are a match to TRBD2. Germline assignment: CDR1 MGHDK and CDR2 SYGVNS. V was pared by 6 bases and J by 1 base, with 7 bases of the junction left unmatched. The CDR3 spans 16 residues. CDR3 coding DNA: TGTGCCAGCAGCCTCACTCTAGCGGGGGGCACAGATACGCAGTATTTT. This sequence encodes CASSLTLAGGTDTQYF.